This T cell receptor beta chain was found in a study of OX40 agonist ivuxolimab in advanced cancers. Study context: Past anti-PD-1, anti-PD-L1 or anti-CTLA-4 therapy was accepted, and approximately 37% had received some.

Germline CDR1 is MGHRA and CDR2 is YSYEKL. CDR3 length: 14 residues. V lost 2 bases and J 0 bases, leaving 5 bases between the germline ends. Of note for this clone: Its target is not known.

General study results and limits: Nonresponders included some who also had low normalized T-cell clonal expansion. It was not determined which antigens were specifically recognized by the peripheral T cells that had undergone clonal expansion.

Some clones are missing from TCRdb's copy, which holds only in-frame ones; the method was immunoSEQ multiplex PCR. The sample records about 79,000 clones, roughly 94% being singletons. V usage is TRBV4-1 and J usage is TRBJ1-3; D is unclear. The material sequenced was CD4+ or CD8+ T cells sorted from blood, taken in a trial of the OX40 agonist ivuxolimab. The clonotype was recovered from an adult with an advanced solid tumor such as melanoma, head and neck, liver or kidney cancer. This chain's CDR3 is CASSQRGSGNTIYF. DNA of the CDR3: TGCGCCAGCAGCCAACGGGGCTCTGGAAACACCATATATTTT.